These 15 T cell receptor beta chains originate from one sample sequenced in a study of response to subunit inactivated influenza vaccine. Each CDR3 protein is one row after TCRdb ran MiXCR on the RT-PCR reads. The sample records roughly 500,000 distinct CDR3 sequences, under 30% being singletons. Separately, the same data were catalogued under a study of T cells expressing NK-cell markers. As reported in that work: The cDNA for TCR beta came from 5'RACE template switching with UMIs.

The sample here was CD4+ T cells sorted from PBMCs, taken roughly 13 days after vaccination. The receptors come from a man in his forties or fifties who received an inactivated influenza vaccine.

This clonotype was seen just once. The genes are TRBV7-9 and TRBJ1-2, with 7 bases that match TRBD1. The CDR3 length is 12 residues. CDR1 and CDR2 from the germline V gene are SEHNR and FQNEAQ (reference sequence). V lost 4 bases to trimming and J lost 7 bases; unmatched junction nucleotides: 3. The chain's CDR3 is CASSSTGFGYTF. In nucleotides, the CDR3 is TGTGCCAGCAGCTCGACAGGGTTTGGCTACACCTTC.

This clonotype was seen more than once but under ten times. The chain recombines TRBV19 with TRBJ2-2; a weak D match, TRBD2 (5 bases). V was trimmed by 5 bases and J by 6 bases, leaving 13 bases between them. Germline V gene sequence: CDR1 LNHDA, CDR2 SQIVND (reference sequence). The CDR3 contains 14 residues. CDR3 in amino acids: CASSFRDGSGELFF. The CDR3 DNA sequence: TGTGCCAGTAGTTTCCGGGATGGTTCCGGGGAGCTGTTTTTT.

The table lists this clonotype with a few counts. The chain combines TRBV3-1 with TRBJ2-3; 7 bases match TRBD2. Germline V lookup: CDR1 LGHDT, CDR2 YNNKEL (reference sequence). Losses at the gene ends were 0 bases for V and 2 bases for J; bases not matched to a gene: 8. CDR3 length equals 17 residues. The CDR3 reads CASSQERRDYATDTQYF. The CDR3 nucleotides read TGTGCCAGCAGCCAAGAGAGGAGGGACTACGCCACAGATACGCAGTATTTT.

The chain joins TRBV6-5 to TRBJ2-1; TRBD2 matches at 12 bases. CDR3 size: 16 residues. Trimming cost V 4 bases and J 5 bases; bases outside gene matches: 6. The germline gives CDR1 MNHEY, CDR2 SVGAGI. CDR3 DNA sequence: TGTGCCAGCAGTTTCTCTAGCGGGAGGGTCGACAATGAGCAGTTCTTC. The encoded protein is CASSFSSGRVDNEQFF.

This clonotype showed up just a few times. The chain links TRBV10-3 to TRBJ2-7; D possibly corresponds to TRBD2 (7 bases). In germline, CDR1 is ENHRY, CDR2 SYGVKD. Trimming removed 6 bases from V and 5 bases from J, with 17 bases in between. The CDR3 consists of 14 residues. The CDR3 nucleotides are TGTGCCATCAGAGGGGGGGGCATATTAAACGAGCAGTACTTC. Translating it yields CAIRGGGILNEQYF.

The sample holds many counts of this clonotype. The chain recombines TRBV12-3 or TRBV12-4 with TRBJ1-5, with TRBD1 as a possible D gene (5 bases). The V gene lost 3 bases and the J gene lost 0 bases, with 9 bases spanning the gap. This CDR3 is 15 amino acids long. Here the CDR3 DNA reads TGTGCCAGCAGTTTGGGGGTTGGTAGCAATCAGCCCCAGCATTTT. It is translated as CASSLGVGSNQPQHF.

About this clonotype itself: No conserved phenylalanine or tryptophan is present at the end of the CDR3, so a read error is the likely explanation. The chain has TRBV5-1 and TRBJ2-3; 13 nucleotides align to TRBD2. Trimming removed 5 bases from V and 3 bases from J; junction bases left unmatched: 6. The V gene's germline CDR1 is SGHRS and CDR2 YFSETQ. The CDR3 is made up of 16 amino acids. The CDR3 DNA sequence: TGCGCCAGCAGGCCCGGGACTAGCGGGGTGACAGATACGCAGTATTTA. This translates into CASRPGTSGVTDTQYL.

A few counts support this clonotype. The J gene is TRBJ2-1, the V gene TRBV12-3 or TRBV12-4; TRBD1 matches 10 bases. This CDR3 contains 15 residues. The junction had 8 bases not matched to a gene; V was cut back by 3 bases and J by 9 bases. The CDR3 DNA follows: TGTGCCAGCAGTTTTGGGACAGGGGCTCGCGGTGAGCAGTTCTTC. Translating it yields CASSFGTGARGEQFF.

In this sample, this clonotype turned up once. The chain recombines TRBV10-3 with TRBJ1-2; no definite D call. Germline lookup yields CDR1 ENHRY and CDR2 SYGVKD. This CDR3 spans 11 amino acids. V was trimmed by 6 bases and J by 8 bases, leaving 10 bases between them. CDR3 nucleotides: TGTGCCATCAGCCAAGGGTTGGGCTACACCTTC. Translated, it gives CAISQGLGYTF.

This clonotype has at least ten counts. The rearrangement links TRBV12-3 or TRBV12-4 to TRBJ2-1; a possible D gene is TRBD1 (6 bases). The V gene lost 5 bases and the J gene lost 9 bases, with 17 bases spanning the gap. The CDR3 is 14 residues long. The CDR3 sequence: CASSKSTGPGEQFF. The CDR3 nucleotides read TGTGCCAGCAGTAAGAGTACAGGGCCTGGTGAGCAGTTCTTC.

The CDR3 DNA reads as TGCAGCGTTGAAGGCACAGGGCCCTTCACCTACGAGCAGTACTTC. It is translated as CSVEGTGPFTYEQYF. The chain couples TRBV29-1 to TRBJ2-7; the D gene is possibly TRBD1 (6 bases). Germline values: CDR1 SQVTM, CDR2 ANQGSEA. Trimming left V 1 base short and J 2 bases short, with 15 bases between. The CDR3 runs 15 residues.

Only a few counts were recorded for this clonotype. The V and J genes are TRBV4-2 and TRBJ2-6; a weak D match, TRBD2 (5 bases). CDR3 length equals 20 residues. Germline values: CDR1 LGHNA, CDR2 YNFKEQ. V gave up 2 bases and J gave up 0 bases, with 20 bases separating them. In nucleotides, the CDR3 is TGTGCCAGCAGCCAAACGAGACTCACCGGTGGGAGCTCTGGGGCCAACGTCCTGACTTTC. Its translation is CASSQTRLTGGSSGANVLTF.

CDR3 in DNA: TGTGCCAGCAGTTTAGGTTGGCAGGGGGCCCACGAGCAGTACTTC. This codes for CASSLGWQGAHEQYF. The V call is TRBV12-3 or TRBV12-4, the J call TRBJ2-7; 8 nucleotides line up with TRBD1. V dropped 1 base and J dropped 5; count of bases not matched to a gene: 7. This CDR3 comprises 15 residues.

The sample holds a few counts of this clonotype. The rearrangement joins TRBV12-3 or TRBV12-4 to TRBJ2-3; tentatively, D is TRBD1 or TRBD2 (6 bases each). The CDR3 extends over 19 amino acids. The V end was cut by 6 bases, the J end by 3 bases, with 28 bases between. CDR3 nucleotides: TGTGCCAGCAGACGGCTATGGCCGGGGGCGCCAAAGTCGACAGATACGCAGTATTTT. Translating it yields CASRRLWPGAPKSTDTQYF.

A few counts support this clonotype. The chain joins TRBV3-1 to TRBJ1-1, with unresolved D. This CDR3 has 12 amino acids. With 1 base removed from V and 5 bases from J, the gap between germline ends came to 5 bases. Germline CDR1 and CDR2: LGHDT and YNNKEL (reference sequence). The CDR3 here is CASSQGTTEAFF. The DNA for the CDR3 is TGTGCCAGCAGCCAAGGGACTACTGAAGCTTTCTTT.